This T cell receptor beta chain was recorded in a study of cytomegalovirus exposure and HLA in healthy donors. The V and J ends lost 4 bases and 4 bases respectively, with 10 bases between them. CDR3 length equals 13 residues. From germline, CDR1 is SEHNR and CDR2 FQNEAQ (reference sequence). Vbeta (60) and Jbeta (13) primers were used in the PCR. Sequenced by immunoSEQ multiplex PCR; TCRdb stores in-frame clones only, minus some. The table lists tens of thousands of clones. The chain is built from TRBV7-9 and TRBJ1-1; D gene uncertain. The TCR originated in a man between 18 and 29 years old in good health and CMV-seropositive. Sequenced material: PBMCs. The CDR3 coding sequence is TGTGCCAGCAGCTCTGCCGGCGGCACTGAAGCTTTCTTT. Translation: CASSSAGGTEAFF.